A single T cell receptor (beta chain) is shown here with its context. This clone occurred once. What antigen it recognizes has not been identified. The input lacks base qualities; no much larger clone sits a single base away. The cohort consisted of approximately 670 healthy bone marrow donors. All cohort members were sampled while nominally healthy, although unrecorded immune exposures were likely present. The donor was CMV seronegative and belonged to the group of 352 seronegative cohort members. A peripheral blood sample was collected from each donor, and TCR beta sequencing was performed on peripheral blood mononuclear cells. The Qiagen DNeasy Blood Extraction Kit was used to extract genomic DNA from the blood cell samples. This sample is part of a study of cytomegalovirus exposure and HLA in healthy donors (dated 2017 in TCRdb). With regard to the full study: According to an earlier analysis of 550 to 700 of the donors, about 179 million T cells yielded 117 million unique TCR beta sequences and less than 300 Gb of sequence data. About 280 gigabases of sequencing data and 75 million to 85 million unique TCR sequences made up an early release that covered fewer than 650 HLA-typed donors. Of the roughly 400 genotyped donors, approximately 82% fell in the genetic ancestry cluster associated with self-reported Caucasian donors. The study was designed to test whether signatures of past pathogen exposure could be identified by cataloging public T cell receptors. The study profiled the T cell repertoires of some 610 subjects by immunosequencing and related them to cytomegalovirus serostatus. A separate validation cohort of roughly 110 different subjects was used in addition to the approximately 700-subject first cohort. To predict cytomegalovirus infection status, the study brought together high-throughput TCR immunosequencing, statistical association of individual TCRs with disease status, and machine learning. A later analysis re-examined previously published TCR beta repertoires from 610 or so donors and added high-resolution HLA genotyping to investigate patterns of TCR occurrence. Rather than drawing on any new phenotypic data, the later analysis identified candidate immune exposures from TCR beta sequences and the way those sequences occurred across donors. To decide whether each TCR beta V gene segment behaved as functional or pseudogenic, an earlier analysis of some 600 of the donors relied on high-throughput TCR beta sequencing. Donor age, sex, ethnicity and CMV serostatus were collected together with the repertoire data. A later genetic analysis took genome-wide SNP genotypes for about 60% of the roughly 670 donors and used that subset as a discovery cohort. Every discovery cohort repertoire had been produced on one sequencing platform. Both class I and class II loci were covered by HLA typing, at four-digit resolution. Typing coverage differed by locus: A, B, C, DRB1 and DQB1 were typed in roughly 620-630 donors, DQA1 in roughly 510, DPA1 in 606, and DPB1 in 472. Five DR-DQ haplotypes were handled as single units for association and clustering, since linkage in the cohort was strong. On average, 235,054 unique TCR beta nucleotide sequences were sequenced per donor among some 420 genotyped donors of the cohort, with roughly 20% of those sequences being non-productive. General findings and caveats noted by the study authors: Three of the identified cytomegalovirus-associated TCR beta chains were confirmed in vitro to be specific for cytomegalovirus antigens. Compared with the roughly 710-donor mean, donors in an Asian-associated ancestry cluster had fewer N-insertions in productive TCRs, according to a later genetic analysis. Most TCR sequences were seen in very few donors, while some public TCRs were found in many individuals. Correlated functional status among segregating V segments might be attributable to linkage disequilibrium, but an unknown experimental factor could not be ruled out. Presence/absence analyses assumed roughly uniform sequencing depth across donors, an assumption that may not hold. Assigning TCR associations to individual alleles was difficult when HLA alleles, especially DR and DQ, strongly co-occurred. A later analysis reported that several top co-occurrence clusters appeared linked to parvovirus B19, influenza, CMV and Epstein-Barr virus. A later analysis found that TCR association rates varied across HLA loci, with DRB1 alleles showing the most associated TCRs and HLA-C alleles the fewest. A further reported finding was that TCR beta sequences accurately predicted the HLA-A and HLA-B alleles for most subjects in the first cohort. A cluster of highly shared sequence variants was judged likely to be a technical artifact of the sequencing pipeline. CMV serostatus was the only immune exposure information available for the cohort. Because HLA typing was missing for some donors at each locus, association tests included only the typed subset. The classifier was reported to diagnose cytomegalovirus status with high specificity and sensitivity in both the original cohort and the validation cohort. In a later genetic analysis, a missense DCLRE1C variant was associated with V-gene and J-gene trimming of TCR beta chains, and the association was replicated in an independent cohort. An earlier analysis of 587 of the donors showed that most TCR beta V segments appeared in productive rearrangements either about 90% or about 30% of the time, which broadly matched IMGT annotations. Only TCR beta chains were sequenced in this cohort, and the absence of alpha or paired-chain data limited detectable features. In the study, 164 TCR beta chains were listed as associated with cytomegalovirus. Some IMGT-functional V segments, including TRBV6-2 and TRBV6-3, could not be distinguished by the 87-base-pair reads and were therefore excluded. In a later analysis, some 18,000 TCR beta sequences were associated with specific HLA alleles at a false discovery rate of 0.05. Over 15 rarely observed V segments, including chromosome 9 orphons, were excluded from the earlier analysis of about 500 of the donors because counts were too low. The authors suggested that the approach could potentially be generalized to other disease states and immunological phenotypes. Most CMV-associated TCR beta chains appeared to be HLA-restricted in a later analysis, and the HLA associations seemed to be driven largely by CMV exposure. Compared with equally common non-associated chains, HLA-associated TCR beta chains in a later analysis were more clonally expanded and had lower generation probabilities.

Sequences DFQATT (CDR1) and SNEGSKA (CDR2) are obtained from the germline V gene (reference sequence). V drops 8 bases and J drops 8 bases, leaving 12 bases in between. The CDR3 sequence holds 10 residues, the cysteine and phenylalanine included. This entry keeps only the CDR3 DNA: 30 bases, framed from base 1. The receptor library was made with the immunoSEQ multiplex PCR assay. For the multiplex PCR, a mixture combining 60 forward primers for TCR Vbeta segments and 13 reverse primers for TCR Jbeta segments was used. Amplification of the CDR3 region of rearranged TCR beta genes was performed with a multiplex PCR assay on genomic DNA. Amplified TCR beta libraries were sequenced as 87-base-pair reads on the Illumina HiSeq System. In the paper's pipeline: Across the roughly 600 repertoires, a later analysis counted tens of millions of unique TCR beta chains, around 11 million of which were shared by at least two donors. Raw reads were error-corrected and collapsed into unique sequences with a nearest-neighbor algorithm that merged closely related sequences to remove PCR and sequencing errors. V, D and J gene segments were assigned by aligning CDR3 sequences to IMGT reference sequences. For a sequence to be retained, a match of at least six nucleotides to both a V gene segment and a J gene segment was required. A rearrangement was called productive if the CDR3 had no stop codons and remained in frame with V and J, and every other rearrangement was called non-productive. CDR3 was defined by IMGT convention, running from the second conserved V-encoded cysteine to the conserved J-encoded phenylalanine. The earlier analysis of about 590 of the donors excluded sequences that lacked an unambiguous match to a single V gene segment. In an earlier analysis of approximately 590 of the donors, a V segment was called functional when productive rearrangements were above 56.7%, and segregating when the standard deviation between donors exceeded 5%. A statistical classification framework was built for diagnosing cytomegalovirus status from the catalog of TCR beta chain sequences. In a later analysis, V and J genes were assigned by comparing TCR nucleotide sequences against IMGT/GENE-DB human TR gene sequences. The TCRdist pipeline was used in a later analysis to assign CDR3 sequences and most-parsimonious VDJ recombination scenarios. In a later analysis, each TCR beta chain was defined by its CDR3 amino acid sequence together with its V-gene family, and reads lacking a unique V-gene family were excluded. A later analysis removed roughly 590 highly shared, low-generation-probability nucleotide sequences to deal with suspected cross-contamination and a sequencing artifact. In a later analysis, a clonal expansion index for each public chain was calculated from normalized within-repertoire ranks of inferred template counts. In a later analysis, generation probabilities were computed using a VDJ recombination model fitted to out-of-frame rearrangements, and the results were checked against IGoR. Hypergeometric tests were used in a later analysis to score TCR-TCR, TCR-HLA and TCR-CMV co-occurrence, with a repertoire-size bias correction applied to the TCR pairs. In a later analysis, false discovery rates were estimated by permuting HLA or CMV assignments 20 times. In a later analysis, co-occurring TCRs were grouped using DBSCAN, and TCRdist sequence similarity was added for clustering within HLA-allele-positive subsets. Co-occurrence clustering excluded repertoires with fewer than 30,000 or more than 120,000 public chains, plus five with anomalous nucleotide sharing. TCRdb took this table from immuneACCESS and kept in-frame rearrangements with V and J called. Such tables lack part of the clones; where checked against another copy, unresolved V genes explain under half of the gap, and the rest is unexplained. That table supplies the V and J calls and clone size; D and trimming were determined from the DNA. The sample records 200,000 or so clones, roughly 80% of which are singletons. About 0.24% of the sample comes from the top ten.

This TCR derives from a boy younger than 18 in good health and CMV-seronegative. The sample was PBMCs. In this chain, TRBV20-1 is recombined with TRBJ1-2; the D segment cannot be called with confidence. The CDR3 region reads CSTELRGYTF. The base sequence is TGCAGTACAGAGCTTCGGGGCTACACCTTC.